The 8 T cell receptor beta chains below all came from one sample that was sequenced in a study of T cell changes during pregnancy in multiple sclerosis. Profiling relied on immunoSEQ multiplex PCR, and the TCRdb table lists in-frame clones only, not all of them. The repertoire holds approximately 88,000 clones, with around 94% as singletons. The sample in question was peripheral blood, obtained in the third trimester of pregnancy. The receptors originated from a female donor with multiple sclerosis, enrolled in a pregnancy study.

J is TRBJ1-1 and V is TRBV27; D is uncertain. CDR1 is MNHEY, CDR2 SMNVEV, per germline (reference sequence). CDR3 size: 15 residues. V was trimmed by 5 bases and J by 7 bases, leaving 20 bases between them. Here the CDR3 reads CASSPRPSIRGEAFF. The CDR3 coding sequence is TGTGCCAGCAGTCCTCGCCCCTCGATAAGAGGTGAAGCTTTCTTT.

This clone was counted only a few times. The rearrangement joins TRBV6-4 to TRBJ2-6; D is possibly TRBD1 (6 bases). Looked up from germline, CDR1 is MRHNA and CDR2 is SNTAGT. CDR3 size: 16 residues. The V end was cut by 0 bases, the J end by 0 bases, with 6 bases between. CDR3 amino acids: CASSDSGGSGANVLTF. CDR3 sequence (DNA): TGTGCCAGCAGTGACTCAGGGGGCTCTGGGGCCAACGTCCTGACTTTC.

This chain joins TRBV6-1 and TRBJ1-5, with D possibly matching TRBD1 (6 bases). The V end was cut by 7 bases, the J end by 4 bases, with 17 bases between. Germline lookup yields CDR1 MNHNS and CDR2 SASEGT. This CDR3 has 15 residues. CDR3 in DNA: TGTGCCAGCATCTATAGATGGGGGCTTAATCAGCCCCAGCATTTT. Translated: CASIYRWGLNQPQHF.

The rearrangement links TRBV27 to TRBJ2-5; 9 nucleotides agree with TRBD2. The V and J ends lost 4 bases and 3 bases, in that order; junction bases with no gene match: 6. Looked up from germline, CDR1 is MNHEY and CDR2 is SMNVEV (reference sequence). The CDR3 extends over 15 amino acids. CDR3 sequence: CASSSWAGGKETQYF. In DNA, the CDR3 is TGTGCCAGCAGTTCCTGGGCGGGAGGGAAAGAGACCCAGTACTTC.

The chain is built from TRBV7-6 and TRBJ2-3; a weak D match, TRBD2 (6 bases). CDR3 length equals 15 residues. Per germline, CDR1 SGHVS and CDR2 FNYEAQ. Trimming stripped 1 base from V and 4 bases from J, with 12 bases between. The CDR3 reads CASSLVFGGADTQYF. CDR3 DNA: TGTGCCAGCAGCTTAGTTTTTGGCGGGGCAGATACGCAGTATTTT.

The chain uses TRBV18 and TRBJ1-2; no definite D call. The CDR3 consists of 14 residues. V lost 0 bases to trimming and J lost 8 bases, with 13 bases between them. CDR1 is KGHSH and CDR2 is LQKENI in the germline V gene. As DNA, the CDR3 is TGTGCCAGCTCACCACCAGGGAGAGAGCGAGGCTACACCTTC. The encoded protein is CASSPPGRERGYTF.

The rearrangement uses TRBV29-1 and TRBJ1-2; TRBD1 might be the D (5 bases). There are 14 residues in the CDR3. The V gene's germline CDR1 is SQVTM and CDR2 ANQGSEA. Trimming removed 7 bases at V and 5 bases at J, with 20 bases between. The CDR3 protein is CSARGGDGGYGYTF. CDR3 DNA: TGCAGCGCCCGGGGGGGTGACGGGGGTTATGGCTACACCTTC.

The chain links TRBV4-3 to TRBJ2-2, with D possibly being TRBD2 (5 bases). The germline V gene has CDR1 LGHNA and CDR2 YSLEER. V was cut by 0 bases and J by 2 bases, with 10 bases left in between. The CDR3 extends over 16 amino acids. The CDR3 region is CASSQERADNTGELFF. CDR3 in DNA: TGCGCCAGCAGCCAAGAACGAGCGGACAACACCGGGGAGCTGTTTTTT.